This is a list of T cell receptor beta chains from one sample in a study of blood T cell repertoires in COVID-19. The repertoire was sequenced with immunoSEQ multiplex PCR; TCRdb's copy has only in-frame clones and lacks some. Of roughly 260,000 clones listed, around 87% were seen once; the top ten hold 2.3%. The sequencing input was peripheral blood. The origin of the receptors is a woman between 45 and 60 years old with acute or convalescent COVID-19. The CDR3 runs from the conserved cysteine through the conserved F or W. Each record gives: clone size, D gene, J gene, V gene, CDR3 protein, CDR3 DNA. D genes are given only for firm matches. Clone size is not always given. Where it is, it says once, few, many or a class for expanded clones.

NA,NA,TRBJ2-2,TRBV18,CASSPLDGENTGELFF,TGTGCCAGCTCACCACTCGACGGAGAGAACACCGGGGAGCTGTTTTTT
NA,TRBD2,TRBJ2-5,TRBV24-1,CATSVAGEYQETQYF,TGTGCCACCAGTGTAGCGGGAGAGTACCAAGAGACCCAGTACTTC
NA,TRBD2,TRBJ2-1,TRBV28,CASSPSTSGRAHEQFF,TGTGCCAGCAGTCCTTCGACTAGCGGGAGGGCCCATGAGCAGTTCTTC
NA,NA,TRBJ1-1,TRBV30,CAWSTRGGLNTEAFF,TGTGCCTGGAGTACTCGCGGGGGGTTGAACACTGAAGCTTTCTTT
NA,TRBD2,TRBJ2-7,TRBV28,CASRPLREATYEQYF,TGTGCCAGCAGGCCTCTTCGGGAGGCGACCTACGAGCAGTACTTC
few,NA,TRBJ2-3,TRBV6-6,CASSYSGGTSDTQYF,TGTGCCAGCAGTTACTCCGGCGGTACTTCAGATACGCAGTATTTT
NA,NA,TRBJ2-5,TRBV5-1,CASSLGPSGETQYF,TGCGCCAGCAGCTTGGGGCCGTCCGGGGAGACCCAGTACTTC
NA,TRBD2,TRBJ2-5,TRBV4-3,CAPGGGETQYF,TGCGCCCCGGGGGGGGGTGAGACCCAGTACTTC
once,NA,TRBJ2-7,TRBV19,CASSIGPRAPQYF,TGTGCCAGTAGTATAGGCCCAAGAGCGCCCCAGTACTTC
once,NA,TRBJ1-1,TRBV27,CASSLSEGTEAFF,TGTGCCAGCAGTTTGAGCGAGGGCACTGAAGCTTTCTTT
once,TRBD2,TRBJ2-6,TRBV7-6,CASSPLTSGRANSGANVLTF,TGTGCCAGCAGCCCGTTGACTAGCGGGAGGGCCAACTCTGGGGCCAACGTCCTGACTTTC
NA,TRBD1,TRBJ2-1,TRBV4-2,CASSPRGPSEQFF,TGTGCCAGCAGCCCCAGGGGGCCCTCTGAGCAGTTCTTC
NA,NA,TRBJ1-1,TRBV28,CASSPERKRGWTEAFF,TGTGCCAGCAGTCCAGAAAGGAAAAGGGGGTGGACTGAAGCTTTCTTT
once,NA,TRBJ1-5,TRBV30,CAWSWGGGQPQHF,TGTGCCTGGAGCTGGGGGGGCGGCCAGCCCCAGCATTTT
NA,NA,TRBJ2-1,TRBV27,CASTPLAISYNEQFF,TGTGCCAGCACCCCGCTAGCGATCTCCTACAATGAGCAGTTCTTC
NA,NA,TRBJ1-1,TRBV27,CASSGRTGTTEAFF,TGTGCCAGCAGTGGGAGGACGGGGACCACTGAAGCTTTCTTT
few,NA,TRBJ2-7,TRBV7-9,CASSPGQISYEQYF,TGTGCCAGCAGCCCCGGACAGATCTCCTACGAGCAGTACTTC
once,TRBD1,TRBJ1-2,TRBV19,CASWTGGAWGYGYTF,TGTGCCAGTTGGACAGGGGGCGCCTGGGGCTATGGCTACACCTTC